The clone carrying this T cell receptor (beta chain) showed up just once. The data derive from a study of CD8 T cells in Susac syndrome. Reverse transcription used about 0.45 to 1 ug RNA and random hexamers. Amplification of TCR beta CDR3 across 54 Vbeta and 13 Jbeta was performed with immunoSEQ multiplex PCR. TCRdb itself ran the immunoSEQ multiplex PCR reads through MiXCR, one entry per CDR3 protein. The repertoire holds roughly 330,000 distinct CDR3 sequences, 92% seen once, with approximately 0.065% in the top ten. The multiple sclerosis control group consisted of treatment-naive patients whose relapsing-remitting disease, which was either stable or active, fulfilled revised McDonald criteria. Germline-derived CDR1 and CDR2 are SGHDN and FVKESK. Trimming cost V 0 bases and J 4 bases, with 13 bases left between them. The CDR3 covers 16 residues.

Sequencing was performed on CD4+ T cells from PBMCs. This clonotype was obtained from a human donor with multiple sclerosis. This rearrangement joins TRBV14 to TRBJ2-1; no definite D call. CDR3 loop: CASSQDRPDLYNEQFF. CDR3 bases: TGTGCCAGCAGCCAAGATCGGCCAGATTTATACAATGAGCAGTTCTTC.